This record covers a single T cell receptor (beta chain). Its antigen is as yet unknown. The trim removed 2 bases at V and 2 bases at J, leaving 4 bases unmatched. The CDR3 spans 16 residues. Per germline, CDR1 MDHEN and CDR2 SYDVKM. Some clones are missing from TCRdb's copy, which holds only in-frame ones; the method was immunoSEQ multiplex PCR. The sample lists around 71,000 clones, approximately 70% seen once, with under 4.5% in the top ten. The data originate from a study of vaccination effects on CD4 cells after COVID-19. Study findings and constraints: Healthy vaccine recipients' vaccine-induced clones were almost all SARS-CoV-2 mono-reactive.

In the ViraFEST assay, antigen-specific CD4+ clonotypes were identified by expansion after peptide-pool stimulation. Investigators separated out CD4+ T cells once approximately 10 days of culture had passed. Vaccinated participants had no history of SARS-CoV-2 infection and tested negative for nucleocapsid antibodies. A half-volume exchange with IL-2 medium occurred on days 3 and 7. This receptor was identified in a human donor who received a COVID-19 vaccine. The chain couples TRBV28 to TRBJ2-3; 10 bases fit TRBD2. The source material was CD4+ T cells from PBMCs cultured with HCoV-OC43 spike peptides, sampled before COVID-19 vaccination. Sample subset: HCoV-OC43 spike overlapping peptide pool stimulation. DNA for the CDR3: TGTGCCAGCAGTTTAGTAGCGGGGGGCTTCACAGATACGCAGTATTTT. The encoded protein is CASSLVAGGFTDTQYF. The full variable domain, with the rest looked up from reference TRBV28 and TRBJ2-3, is DVKVTQSSRYLVKRTGEKVFLECVQDMDHENMFWYRQDPGLGLRLIYFSYDVKMKEKGDIPEGYSVSREKKERFSLILESASTNQTSMYLCASSLVAGGFTDTQYFGPGTRLTVL.